This TCR beta chain was captured by sequencing in a study of blood T cells in healthy people across ages (dated by TCRdb to 2014 to 2015). For the wider study: In model experiments, roughly one uniquely barcoded TCR beta cDNA molecule per two T cells was captured by template switching. The study measured age-related changes in TCR beta repertoire diversity using deep sequencing normalized with unique cDNA molecular identifiers. The donors were split into four age groups: young (average about 15 years), middle-aged (39), aged (62) and long-lived (over 80). To avoid experimental bias, donors of different ages were spread randomly across the sequencing lanes. Using the same blood draw, the study looked at two additional independent replicas of 1 million unique cDNA reads for two donors, one aged 18 to 29 and the other aged 80 or older. What the study reported, not specific to this receptor: There was a strong correlation between observed TCR beta diversity and the percentage of naive T cells measured by flow cytometry. Compared with the aged group, the long-lived group had more naive CD4+ T cells, fewer expanded clones and increased TCR diversity, a pattern suggesting age selection. Observed TCR beta diversity per million T cells fell roughly linearly with age, and a significant reduction was already apparent by age approximately 41. Bulk unsorted PBMC profiling prevented conclusive comparison of naive and antigen-experienced compartments. Donor CMV infection status was unknown, potentially confounding age-related changes in expanded clonotypes. Estimates of total diversity based on one million sequenced T cells were regarded as lower bounds and as underestimates.

The method was 5' RACE. The listed sequencing device is Illumina HiSeq 2500. The second PCR ran for roughly 7 to 11 cycles and used a J-beta primer mix along with a sample-barcoded 5' primer. A unique molecular identifier was introduced onto each TCR beta cDNA molecule by a template-switch 5' adaptor carrying 12 random nucleotides. Each sample yielded at least 2.5 million CDR3-containing paired-end reads. The Mint cDNA synthesis kit, primed by a TRBC-specific oligonucleotide, was used to synthesize first-strand cDNA from all RNA. After uracil-DNA glycosylase treatment, a first 18-cycle PCR used universal primers M1SS and BC2_uni_R on all cDNA. Under the source paper's analysis protocol: For normalization, 1 million high-quality reads were randomly selected from each sample, with every read carrying a distinct molecular identifier. Reads with shared molecular identifiers were discarded instead of being binned into consensus sequences. MiTCR, set to a Q25 quality threshold and the strictest error-elimination algorithm, was used for CDR3 identification, clonotype clustering and error correction. Lower-bound total TCR beta diversity was estimated with a nonparametric unseen species model using Euler transformation. TCRdb reran the public reads through fastp at Q25 and MiXCR, keeping productive beta chains. Identical CDR3 protein sequences are pooled into one entry, listed with their most common genes and DNA. What appears here as the V and J calls and clone size reflects TCRdb's work, not the paper's. The sample table records about 2 million distinct CDR3 sequences; 49% of these occur just once. Less than 2.5% of the sample belongs to the ten largest clones.

Donors were under 40 systemically healthy Caucasian individuals from Russia aged about 6 to 100 years. Ten milliliters of peripheral blood were drawn from each donor into EDTA-treated Vacutainer tubes. PBMCs were isolated by Ficoll-Paque density-gradient centrifugation, with at least 7 million obtained per sample. Trizol reagent was used to extract total RNA from the PBMCs, yielding at least 5.5 micrograms per sample. Naive CD45RAhigh/CD27high T cell percentages were measured by flow cytometry on a PBMC aliquot from every donor. In the case of this clonotype: Its antigen remains unidentified. Within one base of it there is no much larger clone, and no base qualities were kept.

CDR3 length: 18 amino acids, cysteine to phenylalanine. The entry retains the CDR3 DNA only, 54 bases that are in frame from base 1. Sequences SEHNR (CDR1) and FQNEAQ (CDR2) are obtained from the germline V gene (reference sequence). The junction carries 16 bases between V and J, which are trimmed by 1 base and 0 bases respectively. This clonotype was sampled from a middle-aged woman in good health. The rearrangement joined TRBV7-9 to TRBJ2-1, with a tentative D gene TRBD2 over 6 matching bases. The sequenced material came from blood. Read as DNA, the sequence is TGTGCCAGCAGCTTAGGAGTGGGGGGTCGGAGCTCCTACAATGAGCAGTTCTTC. This gives the protein CASSLGVGGRSSYNEQFF.